The 2 T cell receptor beta chains in this list originate from one sample, sequenced in a study of CD8 T cells in ankylosing spondylitis listed by TCRdb under 2017. The full study reports these points: A TCR beta motif of seven or eight highly homologous amino acid variants appeared characteristic of blood from ankylosing spondylitis patients.

Antigen specificity for these receptors is unknown. The library was built by means of 5' RACE. Sequencing relied on an Illumina HiSeq 2500. TCRdb trimmed the raw reads at Q25, called clones with MiXCR and kept productive beta chains. A single entry per CDR3 protein holds the most common genes and DNA from its merged rows. The sample table records roughly 490,000 distinct CDR3 sequences; approximately 5% of these occur just once. Jointly, the top ten make up 3% to 4.5% of the sample. Sequencing used blood, either unsorted or a sorted T cell fraction (not recorded which). The receptors shown here come from a male donor with ankylosing spondylitis.

This clonotype showed up many times. The chain joins TRBV20-1 to TRBJ1-5; perhaps TRBD1 as D (5 bases). Germline V gene data show CDR1 as DFQATT and CDR2 as SNEGSKA (reference sequence). V was pared by 2 bases and J by 3 bases, with 14 bases between. This CDR3 is built from 15 residues. CDR3: CSARRTGWINQPQHF. The DNA of the CDR3 is TGCAGTGCTAGAAGAACAGGCTGGATCAATCAGCCCCAGCATTTT.

This clonotype was observed at least ten times. The CDR3 reads CASSPRQPTYTDTQYF. The CDR3 nucleotides read TGTGCCAGCAGTCCCCGACAACCGACTTACACAGATACGCAGTATTTT. The chain uses TRBV27 and TRBJ2-3, with unresolved D. The CDR3 is made up of 16 amino acids. CDR1 and CDR2 (germline): MNHEY, SMNVEV (reference sequence). V lost 5 bases to trimming and J lost 2 bases, with 17 bases between them.